This T cell receptor beta chain came from a study of blood T cell repertoires in COVID-19. Across the study: COVID-19 samples, acute and convalescent, were from the United States, Italy and Spain. Nucleic acid was either cDNA or gDNA, and it came from T cells, B-cell-depleted T cells, or PBMCs.

Authors' processing steps: Reference gene primer amplification gave estimated nucleated cell counts. Profiled with immunoSEQ multiplex PCR; TCRdb holds only in-frame clones, not every one. Clone size and V and J calls were adopted from that table, with D and trimming inferred from the DNA. The repertoire holds about 360,000 clones, roughly 86% seen once, with 1.1% in the top ten. Between the trimmed V and J ends, which lost 2 bases and 7 bases, there was a span of 15 bases. Germline CDR1 is SGHNT and CDR2 is YYREEE (reference sequence). This CDR3 is built from 14 residues. Specimen: peripheral blood. The chain has TRBV5-4 and TRBJ2-5; weak D call: TRBD2 (5 bases). This clonotype was obtained from a human donor with acute or convalescent COVID-19. The donor label of this sample is uncertain. The CDR3 here is CASSLEPTAGTQYF. CDR3 nucleotide sequence: TGTGCCAGCAGCTTAGAACCGACTGCGGGGACCCAGTACTTC.